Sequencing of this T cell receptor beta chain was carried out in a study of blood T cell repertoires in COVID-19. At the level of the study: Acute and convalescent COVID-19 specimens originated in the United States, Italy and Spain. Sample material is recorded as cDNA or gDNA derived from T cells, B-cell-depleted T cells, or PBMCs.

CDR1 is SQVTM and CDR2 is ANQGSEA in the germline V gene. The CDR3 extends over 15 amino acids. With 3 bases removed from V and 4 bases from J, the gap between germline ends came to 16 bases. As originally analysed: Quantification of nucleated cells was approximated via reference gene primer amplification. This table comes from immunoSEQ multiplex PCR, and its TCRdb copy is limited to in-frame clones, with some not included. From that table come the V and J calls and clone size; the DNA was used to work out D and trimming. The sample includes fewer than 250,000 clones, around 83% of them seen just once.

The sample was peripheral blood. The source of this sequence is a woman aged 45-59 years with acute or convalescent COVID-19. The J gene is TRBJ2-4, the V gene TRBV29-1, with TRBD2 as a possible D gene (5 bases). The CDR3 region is CSVEDGVTSKNIQYF. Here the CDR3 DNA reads TGCAGCGTTGAGGACGGGGTAACAAGTAAAAACATTCAGTACTTC.